Listed below are T cell receptor beta chains from one sample, sequenced in a study of blood T cell repertoires in COVID-19. The assay was immunoSEQ multiplex PCR, and TCRdb's table has in-frame clones only and misses some. This table has around 140,000 clones, roughly 84% appearing once. The specimen sequenced was peripheral blood. These receptors came from a human donor in a cohort sampled during active COVID-19. Both conserved end residues are part of each CDR3. Each record gives: clone size, J gene, D gene, V gene, CDR3 DNA, CDR3 protein. A D gene is named only where the DNA matches it firmly. Some rows mark clone size as missing; the rest say once, few, many or name a class of expanded clone.

clone size: -
J gene: TRBJ2-3
D gene: -
V gene: TRBV25-1
CDR3 DNA: TGTGCCAGCAGTGAATTCGAGAGCACAGATACGCAGTATTTT
CDR3 protein: CASSEFESTDTQYF

clone size: -
J gene: TRBJ2-3
D gene: TRBD2
V gene: TRBV7-3
CDR3 DNA: TGTGCCAGCAGCTTCGGGGGGAGCACAGATACGCAGTATTTT
CDR3 protein: CASSFGGSTDTQYF

clone size: -
J gene: TRBJ2-7
D gene: -
V gene: TRBV27
CDR3 DNA: TGTGCCAGCAGTTTACGGCAGGTCTCCTACGAGCAGTACTTC
CDR3 protein: CASSLRQVSYEQYF

clone size: -
J gene: TRBJ1-5
D gene: -
V gene: TRBV28
CDR3 DNA: TGTGCCAGCAGTTTGCAGAACAATCAGCCCCAGCATTTT
CDR3 protein: CASSLQNNQPQHF

clone size: -
J gene: TRBJ1-3
D gene: -
V gene: TRBV30
CDR3 DNA: TGTGCCTGGAGGCTTGGTAGAAGTTCTGGAAACACCATATATTTT
CDR3 protein: CAWRLGRSSGNTIYF

clone size: -
J gene: TRBJ2-5
D gene: TRBD2
V gene: TRBV14
CDR3 DNA: TGTGCCAGCAGCCCCCTCAGCGGGGGGGCAGGTGAGACCCAGTACTTC
CDR3 protein: CASSPLSGGAGETQYF

clone size: few
J gene: TRBJ2-7
D gene: -
V gene: TRBV11-3
CDR3 DNA: TGTGCCAGCAGCTTAGACTCAGGGTCTGGGCAGTACTTC
CDR3 protein: CASSLDSGSGQYF

clone size: -
J gene: TRBJ2-1
D gene: TRBD1
V gene: TRBV3-1/TRBV3-2
CDR3 DNA: TGTGCCAGCAGCCAAGAGGGCGGGGACAGGGGGCTCTTGAATGAGCAGTTCTTC
CDR3 protein: CASSQEGGDRGLLNEQFF

clone size: -
J gene: TRBJ2-1
D gene: -
V gene: TRBV7-9
CDR3 DNA: TGTGCCAGCAGCTTCGGCCGCCAAGGAGTAGCCTACAATGAGCAGTTCTTC
CDR3 protein: CASSFGRQGVAYNEQFF

clone size: -
J gene: TRBJ2-6
D gene: -
V gene: TRBV7-2
CDR3 DNA: TGTGCCAGCAGCCCGACAGGTAATGGGGCCAACGTCCTGACTTTC
CDR3 protein: CASSPTGNGANVLTF

clone size: -
J gene: TRBJ2-1
D gene: -
V gene: TRBV7-6
CDR3 DNA: TGTGCCAGCAGCGAAGAAGGGAGGACCCAAGATGAGCAGTTCTTC
CDR3 protein: CASSEEGRTQDEQFF

clone size: -
J gene: TRBJ1-2
D gene: -
V gene: TRBV7-2
CDR3 DNA: TGTGCCAGCAGCCCCGGGGGGGGGCGCGATGGCTACACCTTC
CDR3 protein: CASSPGGGRDGYTF

clone size: -
J gene: TRBJ1-4
D gene: -
V gene: TRBV7-9
CDR3 DNA: TGTGCCAGCAGCTTCGCCGAGCTCCGAGAAAAACTGTTTTTT
CDR3 protein: CASSFAELREKLFF

clone size: -
J gene: TRBJ1-1
D gene: TRBD1
V gene: TRBV5-1
CDR3 DNA: TGCGCCAGCAGCCCGGGACAGGGGGGCACTGAAGCTTTCTTT
CDR3 protein: CASSPGQGGTEAFF

clone size: once
J gene: TRBJ1-1
D gene: TRBD1
V gene: TRBV6-6
CDR3 DNA: TGTGCCAGCACTTCGGGACAGGGTCGGACTGAAGCTTTCTTT
CDR3 protein: CASTSGQGRTEAFF

clone size: -
J gene: TRBJ2-1
D gene: -
V gene: TRBV11-1
CDR3 DNA: TGTGCCAGCAGCGCGGACTCTCACAATGAGCAGTTCTTC
CDR3 protein: CASSADSHNEQFF

clone size: -
J gene: TRBJ2-5
D gene: -
V gene: TRBV6-5
CDR3 DNA: TGTGCCAGCAGTTACTCTTCGGCCCAGTACTTC
CDR3 protein: CASSYSSAQYF

clone size: once
J gene: TRBJ2-1
D gene: -
V gene: TRBV9
CDR3 DNA: TGTGCCAGCAGCGGAACTTCGTACAATGAGCAGTTCTTC
CDR3 protein: CASSGTSYNEQFF

clone size: -
J gene: TRBJ1-2
D gene: TRBD1
V gene: TRBV7-9
CDR3 DNA: TGTGCCAGCAGCTCGGCGACAGGGGGGACTAACTATGGCTACACCTTC
CDR3 protein: CASSSATGGTNYGYTF

clone size: few
J gene: TRBJ2-1
D gene: -
V gene: TRBV7-7
CDR3 DNA: TGTGCTAGCAGCTGGGGGCCCAGGGGTGAGCAGTTCTTC
CDR3 protein: CASSWGPRGEQFF

clone size: -
J gene: TRBJ1-5
D gene: -
V gene: TRBV4-2
CDR3 DNA: TGTGCCAGCAGCCAAGGCGATCAGCCCCAGCATTTT
CDR3 protein: CASSQGDQPQHF

clone size: -
J gene: TRBJ2-2
D gene: -
V gene: TRBV18
CDR3 DNA: TGTGCCAGCTCCCCCCTAGTCGAGAACACCGGGGAGCTGTTTTTT
CDR3 protein: CASSPLVENTGELFF

clone size: -
J gene: TRBJ1-5
D gene: -
V gene: TRBV3-1/TRBV3-2
CDR3 DNA: TGTGCCAGCAGCCAGAACAGGGTCAATCAGCCCCAGCATTTT
CDR3 protein: CASSQNRVNQPQHF

clone size: -
J gene: TRBJ2-5
D gene: TRBD2
V gene: TRBV20-1
CDR3 DNA: TGCAGTGCTAGTCTGTCGGCGGGAGGGGTTTTCTCAGAGACCCAGTACTTC
CDR3 protein: CSASLSAGGVFSETQYF

clone size: -
J gene: TRBJ2-7
D gene: -
V gene: TRBV19
CDR3 DNA: TGTGCCAGTAGTCCCTCTAGGCCCGGGTACGAGCAGTACTTC
CDR3 protein: CASSPSRPGYEQYF

clone size: -
J gene: TRBJ1-5
D gene: -
V gene: TRBV19
CDR3 DNA: TGTGCCAGTAGGACGACAGGAATAAACAATCAGCCCCAGCATTTT
CDR3 protein: CASRTTGINNQPQHF

clone size: -
J gene: TRBJ2-3
D gene: TRBD2
V gene: TRBV28
CDR3 DNA: TGTGCCAGCGGGGCTAGCGGCCGACGCACAGATACGCAGTATTTT
CDR3 protein: CASGASGRRTDTQYF

clone size: -
J gene: TRBJ2-1
D gene: TRBD1
V gene: TRBV6-5
CDR3 DNA: TGTGCCAGCAATACCGGACAGGGTCCCTACAATGAGCAGTTCTTC
CDR3 protein: CASNTGQGPYNEQFF

clone size: -
J gene: TRBJ1-5
D gene: -
V gene: TRBV5-6
CDR3 DNA: TGTGCCAGCAGCTGGGGGGGAGCAGGCAATCAGCCCCAGCATTTT
CDR3 protein: CASSWGGAGNQPQHF

clone size: -
J gene: TRBJ2-2
D gene: TRBD1
V gene: TRBV20-1
CDR3 DNA: TGCAGTGCTAGTAGGACAGGGGGCGCGGGCACCGGGGAGCTGTTTTTT
CDR3 protein: CSASRTGGAGTGELFF

clone size: -
J gene: TRBJ2-7
D gene: -
V gene: TRBV6-5
CDR3 DNA: TGTGCCAGCAGTTACTCCCGCGATTACGAGCAGTACTTC
CDR3 protein: CASSYSRDYEQYF

clone size: -
J gene: TRBJ2-2
D gene: -
V gene: TRBV5-6
CDR3 DNA: TGTGCCAGCAGCTTACGGGCAGGGTCGAACACCGGGGAGCTGTTTTTT
CDR3 protein: CASSLRAGSNTGELFF

clone size: -
J gene: TRBJ1-1
D gene: TRBD1
V gene: TRBV15
CDR3 DNA: TGTGCCACCAGCGTACGGACAGGGGCTGAAGCTTTCTTT
CDR3 protein: CATSVRTGAEAFF

clone size: -
J gene: TRBJ2-1
D gene: TRBD2
V gene: TRBV2
CDR3 DNA: TGTGCCAGCAGTGGAAGCGGCGGGAGGCGTGAGCAGTTCTTC
CDR3 protein: CASSGSGGRREQFF

clone size: -
J gene: TRBJ2-1
D gene: TRBD2
V gene: TRBV25-1
CDR3 DNA: TGTGCCAGCAGTGAAATGGGGACTAGCGGTTACAATGAGCAGTTCTTC
CDR3 protein: CASSEMGTSGYNEQFF

clone size: -
J gene: TRBJ2-7
D gene: TRBD1
V gene: TRBV11-1
CDR3 DNA: TGTGCCAGCAGCCGGACAGGGTACGAGCAGTACTTC
CDR3 protein: CASSRTGYEQYF

clone size: -
J gene: TRBJ1-1
D gene: -
V gene: TRBV18
CDR3 DNA: TGTGCCAGCTCACCTAGCGGACTGATCCCCGGCACTGAAGCTTTCTTT
CDR3 protein: CASSPSGLIPGTEAFF

clone size: -
J gene: TRBJ1-2
D gene: -
V gene: TRBV5-8
CDR3 DNA: TGTGCCAGCAGCGTCGACAGCCAAGTAGGCTACACCTTC
CDR3 protein: CASSVDSQVGYTF

clone size: -
J gene: TRBJ2-1
D gene: -
V gene: TRBV5-6
CDR3 DNA: TGTGCCAGCAGCTTAAATAGCGATGAGCAGTTCTTC
CDR3 protein: CASSLNSDEQFF

clone size: -
J gene: TRBJ1-2
D gene: TRBD1
V gene: TRBV14
CDR3 DNA: TGTGCCAGCAGCCAAGTCGAAGGGGGCTTCTATGGCTACACCTTC
CDR3 protein: CASSQVEGGFYGYTF

clone size: few
J gene: TRBJ2-7
D gene: -
V gene: TRBV30
CDR3 DNA: TGTGCCTTTGGACGGGGTATGGAGCAGTACTTC
CDR3 protein: CAFGRGMEQYF

clone size: -
J gene: TRBJ1-1
D gene: -
V gene: TRBV5-6
CDR3 DNA: TGTGCCAGCAGCCCTTCTGACAGGATGAACACTGAAGCTTTCTTT
CDR3 protein: CASSPSDRMNTEAFF

clone size: -
J gene: TRBJ1-2
D gene: -
V gene: TRBV28
CDR3 DNA: TGTGCCAGCAGTCCCTGGACCTCCAGCGGGGCGTATTTTGCTAACTATGGCTACACCTTC
CDR3 protein: CASSPWTSSGAYFANYGYTF

clone size: -
J gene: TRBJ2-3
D gene: -
V gene: TRBV6-6
CDR3 DNA: TGTGCCAGCAGAGGACCACTCGCCGGTAGGGGAGATACGCAGTATTTT
CDR3 protein: CASRGPLAGRGDTQYF

clone size: -
J gene: TRBJ2-7
D gene: TRBD2
V gene: TRBV28
CDR3 DNA: TGTGCCAGCAGTCCCTCGGCCGGGACTAACAACCTCTACGAGCAGTACTTC
CDR3 protein: CASSPSAGTNNLYEQYF

clone size: -
J gene: TRBJ2-1
D gene: -
V gene: TRBV19
CDR3 DNA: TGTGCCAGTAGTAGGAAAGCGGGCTACAATGAGCAGTTCTTC
CDR3 protein: CASSRKAGYNEQFF

clone size: -
J gene: TRBJ2-5
D gene: TRBD2
V gene: TRBV4-2
CDR3 DNA: TGTGCCAGCAGCCTCCTAGCGGGGGGGTACCAAGAGACCCAGTACTTC
CDR3 protein: CASSLLAGGYQETQYF

clone size: -
J gene: TRBJ2-6
D gene: -
V gene: TRBV18
CDR3 DNA: TGTGCCAGCTCCCCCTCCTCGACTTCTGGGGCCAACGTCCTGACTTTC
CDR3 protein: CASSPSSTSGANVLTF

clone size: -
J gene: TRBJ2-5
D gene: TRBD2
V gene: TRBV5-4
CDR3 DNA: TGTGCCAGCAGCCCAGGGACTAGCGGGGGGACGGGAGAGACCCAGTACTTC
CDR3 protein: CASSPGTSGGTGETQYF

clone size: -
J gene: TRBJ2-7
D gene: -
V gene: TRBV28
CDR3 DNA: TGTGCCAGCAGTTTAAACAGGGCCGTGGCGAAAGAGCAGTACTTC
CDR3 protein: CASSLNRAVAKEQYF

clone size: -
J gene: TRBJ1-5
D gene: TRBD1
V gene: TRBV19
CDR3 DNA: TGTGCCAGTAGTAAACCGGGACAGGGGCTTCTTAGCAATCAGCCCCAGCATTTT
CDR3 protein: CASSKPGQGLLSNQPQHF

clone size: few
J gene: TRBJ1-1
D gene: -
V gene: TRBV3-1/TRBV3-2
CDR3 DNA: TGTGCCAGCAGCCAAGACAGGAACACTGAAGCTTTCTTT
CDR3 protein: CASSQDRNTEAFF

clone size: -
J gene: TRBJ1-2
D gene: -
V gene: TRBV7-8
CDR3 DNA: TGTGCCAGCAGCGCCACCCGCACGGGAAGGGCGGATGGCTACACCTTC
CDR3 protein: CASSATRTGRADGYTF